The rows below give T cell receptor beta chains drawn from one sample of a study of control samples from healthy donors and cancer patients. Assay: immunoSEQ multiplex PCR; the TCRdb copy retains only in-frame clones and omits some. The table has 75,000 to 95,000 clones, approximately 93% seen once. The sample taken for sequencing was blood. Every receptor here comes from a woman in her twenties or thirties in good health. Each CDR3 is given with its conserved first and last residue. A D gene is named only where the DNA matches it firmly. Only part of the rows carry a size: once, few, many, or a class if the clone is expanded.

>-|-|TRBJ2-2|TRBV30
CAWSVNWAETGELFF
TGTGCCTGGAGTGTTAACTGGGCTGAAACCGGGGAGCTGTTTTTT
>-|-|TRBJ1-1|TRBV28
CASSSTQRQLGWEAFF
TGTGCCAGCAGTTCCACCCAAAGACAACTAGGCTGGGAAGCTTTCTTT
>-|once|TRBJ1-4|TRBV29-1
CSVTSGVANEKLFF
TGCAGCGTAACCAGTGGTGTCGCAAATGAAAAACTGTTTTTT
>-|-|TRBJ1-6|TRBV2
CASRVGGYSPLHF
TGTGCCAGCAGGGTAGGGGGTTATTCACCCCTCCACTTT
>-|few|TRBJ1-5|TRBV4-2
CASSQEVWGAGNQPQHF
TGTGCCAGCAGCCAAGAAGTGTGGGGGGCTGGCAATCAGCCCCAGCATTTT
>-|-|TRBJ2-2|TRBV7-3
CASSSRSGGELFF
TGTGCCAGCAGCTCGAGGTCTGGCGGGGAGCTGTTTTTT
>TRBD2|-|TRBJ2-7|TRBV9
CASSVGSGTSGVEQYF
TGTGCCAGCAGCGTAGGCTCCGGGACTAGCGGGGTAGAGCAGTACTTC
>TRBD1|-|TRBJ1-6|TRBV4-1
CASSRPAGRGYNSPLHF
TGCGCCAGCAGCCGGCCCGCGGGCAGGGGGTATAATTCACCCCTCCACTTT
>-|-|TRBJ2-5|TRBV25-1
CASSELQTQYF
TGTGCCAGCAGTGAATTGCAGACCCAGTACTTC
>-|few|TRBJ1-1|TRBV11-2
CASSLWAEAFF
TGTGCCAGCAGCCTTTGGGCTGAAGCTTTCTTT
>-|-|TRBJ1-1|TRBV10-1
CASSATSGWTEAFF
TGCGCCAGCAGTGCTACCTCCGGATGGACTGAAGCTTTCTTT
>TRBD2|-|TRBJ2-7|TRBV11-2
CASSASLAGGSYEQYF
TGTGCCAGCAGCGCGTCCCTAGCGGGAGGCTCCTACGAGCAGTACTTC
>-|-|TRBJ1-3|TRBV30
CAWSVQGPGNTIYF
TGTGCCTGGAGTGTACAGGGACCGGGAAACACCATATATTTT
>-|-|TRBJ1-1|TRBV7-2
CASSLSVGGHTEAFF
TGTGCCAGCAGCTTATCGGTCGGCGGGCACACTGAAGCTTTCTTT
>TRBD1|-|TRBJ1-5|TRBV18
CASSPGQGGPQHF
TGTGCCAGCTCACCAGGACAGGGGGGACCCCAGCATTTT
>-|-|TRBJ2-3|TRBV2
CASTLGDTQYF
TGTGCCAGCACCTTAGGGGATACGCAGTATTTT
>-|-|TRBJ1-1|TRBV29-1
CSVGGSGRVNTEAFF
TGCAGCGTTGGCGGTTCGGGCAGGGTGAACACTGAAGCTTTCTTT
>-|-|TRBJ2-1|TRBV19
CASSARNEQFF
TGTGCCAGTAGTGCGCGGAATGAGCAGTTCTTC
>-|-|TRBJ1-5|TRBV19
CASSIQGDNQPQHF
TGTGCCAGTAGTATACAGGGAGACAATCAGCCCCAGCATTTT
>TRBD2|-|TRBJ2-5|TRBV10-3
CAISGRGEETQYF
TGTGCCATCAGCGGGAGGGGGGAAGAGACCCAGTACTTC
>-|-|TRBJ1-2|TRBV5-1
CASSPAGFQRYTF
TGCGCCAGCAGCCCGGCCGGTTTTCAAAGGTACACCTTC
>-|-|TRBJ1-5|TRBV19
CASSITSNQPQHF
TGTGCCAGTAGTATTACCAGCAATCAGCCCCAGCATTTT
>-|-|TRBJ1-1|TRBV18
CASSPPNGREIEAFF
TGTGCCAGCTCACCACCGAACGGCAGGGAGATTGAAGCTTTCTTT
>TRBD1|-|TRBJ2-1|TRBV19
CASSRQGRNEQFF
TGTGCCAGTAGCCGACAGGGTCGCAATGAGCAGTTCTTC
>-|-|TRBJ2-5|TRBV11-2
CASSLTTGQETQYF
TGTGCCAGCAGCTTAACCACAGGGCAAGAGACCCAGTACTTC
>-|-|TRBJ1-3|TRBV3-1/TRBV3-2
CASKYSRSGNTIYF
TGTGCCAGCAAATACAGCCGTTCTGGAAACACCATATATTTT
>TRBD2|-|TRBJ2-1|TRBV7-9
CASSFSGSGNEQFF
TGTGCCAGCAGCTTCAGCGGGAGTGGAAATGAGCAGTTCTTC
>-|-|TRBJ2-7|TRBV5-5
CASSLRTAVEQYF
TGTGCCAGCAGCTTAAGGACCGCGGTCGAGCAGTACTTC
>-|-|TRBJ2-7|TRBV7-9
CASSLGGSDHF
TGTGCCAGCAGCTTAGGGGGATCGGACCACTTC
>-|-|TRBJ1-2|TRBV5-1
CASSLETGNGCTF
TGCGCCAGCAGCTTGGAGACAGGAAATGGCTGCACCTTC
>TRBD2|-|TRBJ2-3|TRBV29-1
CSVLKGLAGSIGDTQYF
TGCAGCGTTTTAAAGGGACTAGCGGGAAGCATAGGAGATACGCAGTATTTT
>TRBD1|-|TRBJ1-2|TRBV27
CASSSREWDRAGYTF
TGTGCCAGCAGTTCCCGAGAGTGGGACAGGGCTGGCTACACCTTC
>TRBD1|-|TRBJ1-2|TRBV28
CASSSPGTDYGYTF
TGTGCCAGCAGTTCCCCCGGGACAGACTATGGCTACACCTTC
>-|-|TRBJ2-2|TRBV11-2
CASSLSKDSFNTGELFF
TGTGCCAGCAGCTTATCGAAAGACAGCTTCAACACCGGGGAGCTGTTTTTT
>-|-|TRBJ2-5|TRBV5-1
CASSKSEETQYF
TGCGCCAGCAGCAAGAGCGAAGAGACCCAGTACTTC
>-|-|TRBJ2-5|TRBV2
CASRADREETQYF
TGTGCCAGCAGGGCCGACAGAGAAGAGACCCAGTACTTC
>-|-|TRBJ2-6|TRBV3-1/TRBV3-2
CASSQDPRRSGANVLTF
TGTGCCAGCAGCCAAGATCCAAGGCGCTCTGGGGCCAACGTCCTGACTTTC
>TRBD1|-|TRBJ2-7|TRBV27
CASSWGQSYEQYF
TGTGCCAGCAGTTGGGGACAGTCCTACGAGCAGTACTTC
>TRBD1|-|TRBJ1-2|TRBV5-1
CASSGTGSHYGYTF
TGCGCCAGCAGCGGGACAGGGAGCCACTATGGCTACACCTTC
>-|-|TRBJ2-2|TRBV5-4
CASSLEGGVGELFF
TGTGCCAGCAGCTTGGAAGGGGGGGTCGGGGAGCTGTTTTTT
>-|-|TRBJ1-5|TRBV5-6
CASSQGHAGTQHF
TGTGCCAGCAGCCAGGGACACGCGGGAACCCAGCATTTT
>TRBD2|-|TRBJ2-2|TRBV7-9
CASRGGLAGSGTGELFF
TGTGCCAGCAGAGGGGGACTAGCGGGAAGTGGGACCGGGGAGCTGTTTTTT
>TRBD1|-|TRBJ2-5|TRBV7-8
CASSPSRDSKETQYF
TGTGCCAGCAGCCCAAGCCGGGACAGTAAAGAGACCCAGTACTTC
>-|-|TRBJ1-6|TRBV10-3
CAIRGTKADPNSPLHF
TGTGCCATCAGGGGGACCAAGGCGGATCCAAATTCACCCCTCCACTTT
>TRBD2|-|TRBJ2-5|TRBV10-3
CAISESGGTQETQYF
TGTGCCATCAGTGAGTCCGGGGGGACCCAAGAGACCCAGTACTTC
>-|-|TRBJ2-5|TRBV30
CAWSLESTQYF
TGTGCCTGGAGTTTAGAGTCTACCCAGTACTTC
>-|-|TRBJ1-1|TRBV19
CASSITRDTEAFF
TGTGCCAGTAGTATAACCAGGGACACTGAAGCTTTCTTT
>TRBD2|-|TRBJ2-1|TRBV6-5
CASCSGGDTNEQFF
TGTGCCAGCTGTAGCGGGGGGGACACCAATGAGCAGTTCTTC
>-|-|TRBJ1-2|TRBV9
CASSPDQVPAGNSRLGTGYTF
TGTGCCAGCAGCCCCGACCAGGTTCCCGCCGGCAATTCCCGGTTAGGTACTGGCTACACCTTC
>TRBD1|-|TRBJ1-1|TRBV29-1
CSVQQGMNTEAFF
TGCAGCGTCCAACAGGGGATGAACACTGAAGCTTTCTTT
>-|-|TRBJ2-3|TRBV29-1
CSVAESRLLTDTQYF
TGCAGCGTTGCGGAGTCGCGACTGCTCACAGATACGCAGTATTTT
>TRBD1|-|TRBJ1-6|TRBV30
CAWGTGRRDSPLHF
TGTGCCTGGGGGACAGGGAGGAGAGATTCACCCCTCCACTTT
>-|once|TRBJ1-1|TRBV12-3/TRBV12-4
CASSPDEGTEAFF
TGTGCCAGCAGTCCGGATGAGGGCACTGAAGCTTTCTTT
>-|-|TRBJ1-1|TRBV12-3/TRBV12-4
CASSLGGVAEAFF
TGTGCCAGCAGTTTAGGGGGTGTGGCTGAAGCTTTCTTT
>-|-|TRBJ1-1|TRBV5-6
CASNWGTNLKAFF
TGTGCCAGCAACTGGGGCACAAACTTGAAAGCTTTCTTT